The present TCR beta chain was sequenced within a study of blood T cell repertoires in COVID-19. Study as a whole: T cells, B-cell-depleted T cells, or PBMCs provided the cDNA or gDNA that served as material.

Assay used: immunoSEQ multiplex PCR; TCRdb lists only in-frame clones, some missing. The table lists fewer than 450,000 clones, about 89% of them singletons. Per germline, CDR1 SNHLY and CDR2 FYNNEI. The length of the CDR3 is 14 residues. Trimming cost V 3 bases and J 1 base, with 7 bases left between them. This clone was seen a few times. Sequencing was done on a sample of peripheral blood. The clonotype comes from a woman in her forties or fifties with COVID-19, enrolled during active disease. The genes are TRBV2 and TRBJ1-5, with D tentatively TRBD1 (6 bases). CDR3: CASSDRGSNQPQHF. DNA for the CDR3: TGTGCCAGCAGTGACAGGGGAAGCAATCAGCCCCAGCATTTT.